The subject of this entry is one TCR beta chain. Its antigen is as yet unknown. This entry belongs to a study of T cell responses to AZD1222 COVID-19 vaccine. Study conclusions and caveats: Baseline serology detected seropositivity in only six AZD1222 recipients. Donors were chiefly white British, with a greater number of females, and clonal diversity was perhaps underestimated. Spike-specific TCR repertoires showed rising breadth and depth after two AZD1222 doses. There were repertoire samples only from the period after the peak T cell response.

Only in-frame clones appear in the TCRdb table, and some are missing; sequencing was by immunoSEQ multiplex PCR. Of approximately 90,000 clones in the sample, roughly nine tenths were seen once. The sample here was peripheral blood, taken on day 0 of AZD1222 vaccination. This receptor was obtained from an adult in good health.

In nucleotides, the CDR3 is TGCGCCAGCAGCGGGGGGAACTCTGGAAACACCATATATTTT. Translating it yields CASSGGNSGNTIYF. V usage is TRBV5-1 and J usage is TRBJ1-3; maybe TRBD1 (5 bases). This CDR3 contains 14 residues. The ends were cut back, 4 bases at V and 0 bases at J, with 8 bases in the middle. The germline V gene has CDR1 SGHRS and CDR2 YFSETQ.